These 21 T cell receptor beta chains share one sample of origin, sequenced in a study of early T cells in non-severe SARS-CoV-2 infection. TCRdb used MiXCR to reprocess the 5' RACE reads, holding one entry per CDR3 protein. Of 55,000 to 80,000 distinct CDR3 sequences in the sample, about 9.9% were seen once. Sequencing used whole blood. Every receptor here comes from an adult who was a healthcare worker with PCR-confirmed SARS-CoV-2 infection or an uninfected control (not recorded which).

The chain is built from TRBV6-1 and TRBJ2-7; the D gene is possibly TRBD2 (6 bases). The CDR3 is made up of 11 amino acids. CDR1 MNHNS and CDR2 SASEGT come from the germline V gene. The V end lost 10 bases, the J end lost 2 bases, and 9 bases lay between the germline ends. The CDR3 coding sequence is TGTGCCACGACTAGTACCTACGAGCAGTACTTC. Translating gives CATTSTYEQYF.

This clonotype has more than one count but fewer than ten. V and J are TRBV30 and TRBJ2-1; D unresolved. Deletions cut 8 bases from V and 2 bases from J, with 16 bases between. This CDR3 is built from 14 residues. Germline assignment: CDR1 GTSNPN and CDR2 SVGIG (reference sequence). Here the CDR3 DNA reads TGTGCCCGAAGTGGGCAAAAGGCCTACAATGAGCAGTTCTTC. It yields the protein CARSGQKAYNEQFF.

This clonotype was seen repeatedly, ten times or more. This chain uses TRBV24-1 with TRBJ2-7, with 7 nucleotides matching TRBD1. CDR1 and CDR2 (germline): KGHDR, SFDVKD. Unmatched junction bases numbered 10, after V lost 1 base and J lost 5 bases. This CDR3 contains 16 residues. DNA of the CDR3: TGTGCCACCAGTGATTTCGGTTCCGGGACAGAAAACGAGCAGTACTTC. Translation gives CATSDFGSGTENEQYF.

The V call is TRBV6-1, the J call TRBJ2-5, with a possible D match to TRBD2 (5 bases). Per the germline V gene, CDR1 is MNHNS and CDR2 is SASEGT. CDR3 length: 13 residues. V was clipped by 6 bases and J by 4 bases, with 12 bases between them. The CDR3 DNA sequence: TGTGCCAGCAGAAAGACGGGGATAGAGACCCAGTACTTC. Translation gives CASRKTGIETQYF.

This clonotype has ten or more counts. This chain connects TRBV28 to TRBJ2-7; 9 bases match TRBD1. V shed 5 bases, J shed 3 bases, and the junction held 20 bases outside the gene matches. The CDR3 is 19 residues long. The germline V gene encodes CDR1 MDHEN and CDR2 SYDVKM. CDR3 sequence: CASSPPGGQGLSPDYEQYF. Written as DNA, the CDR3 is TGTGCCAGCAGTCCGCCGGGGGGACAGGGTCTCTCCCCAGACTACGAGCAGTACTTC.

Many counts were recorded for this clonotype. V is TRBV18 and J is TRBJ2-1; 11 positions match TRBD2. Germline CDR1 and CDR2: KGHSH and LQKENI. The ends lost 1 base at V and 5 bases at J; junction bases unmatched: 4. The length of the CDR3 is 16 residues. CDR3 nucleotide sequence: TGTGCCAGCTCACCACGTACTAGCGGGAGCAACAATGAGCAGTTCTTC. This translates into CASSPRTSGSNNEQFF.

The chain has TRBV7-9 and TRBJ1-4, with a weak D call TRBD1 (6 bases). Germline-derived CDR1 and CDR2 are SEHNR and FQNEAQ (reference sequence). V was shortened by 4 bases and J by 3 bases, with 15 bases between the two germline ends. This CDR3 comprises 16 residues. The CDR3 DNA is TGTGCCAGCAGCTCCCCCTGGGGGGCGCCTAATGAAAAACTGTTTTTT. This gives the protein CASSSPWGAPNEKLFF.

The chain recombines TRBV19 with TRBJ1-1; D is perhaps TRBD1 (5 bases). This CDR3 comprises 14 residues. V gave up 10 bases and J gave up 0 bases, with 15 bases separating them. Germline values: CDR1 LNHDA, CDR2 SQIVND (reference sequence). The CDR3 region has the DNA TGTGCCACCCGGGGACTGGACATGAACACTGAAGCTTTCTTT. It specifies CATRGLDMNTEAFF.

This clonotype came up many times. The chain uses TRBV7-3 and TRBJ2-3, with 7 nucleotides matching TRBD1. The CDR3 length is 13 residues. Germline values: CDR1 SGHTA, CDR2 FQGTGA. The J segment lost 6 bases and the V segment lost 5 bases, leaving 5 bases of the junction unmatched. The CDR3 nucleotides are TGTGCCAGCAGCCAAGCGACAGGGGATACGCAGTATTTT. It specifies CASSQATGDTQYF.

This clonotype was counted ten times or more. This sequence joins TRBV14 and TRBJ2-5; D is undetermined. Germline V gene lookup returns CDR1 SGHDN and CDR2 FVKESK. V lost 1 base to trimming and J lost 3 bases, with 3 bases between them. This CDR3 comprises 12 residues. In DNA, the CDR3 is TGTGCCAGCAGCCAAGTAAAAGAGACCCAGTACTTC. This gives the protein CASSQVKETQYF.

This clonotype was observed many times. The chain couples TRBV7-2 to TRBJ1-5; D unclear. The CDR3 is 13 amino acids. V lost 5 bases, J lost 1 base, and 6 bases lay in between. Germline lookup yields CDR1 SGHTA and CDR2 FQGNSA. The CDR3 DNA reads TGTGCCAGCAGCGTGAGGAGCAATCAGCCCCAGCATTTT. Its translation is CASSVRSNQPQHF.

This clonotype was counted ten times or more. This chain joins TRBV27 and TRBJ2-3; D is unresolved. This CDR3 has 17 amino acids. Trimming removed 5 bases at V and 1 base at J, with 19 bases between. Germline loops: CDR1 MNHEY, CDR2 SMNVEV (reference sequence). The CDR3 is CASSHPGWAGRTDTQYF. As DNA, the CDR3 is TGTGCCAGCAGTCACCCCGGGTGGGCTGGTCGCACAGATACGCAGTATTTT.

This clonotype is judged medium-sized. The chain uses TRBV12-5 and TRBJ2-1; possible D gene TRBD1, 5 bases. V lost 0 bases, J lost 10 bases, and 13 bases lay in between. In germline, CDR1 is LGHNT, CDR2 FRNRAP. This CDR3 is built from 14 residues. CDR3 sequence reads: CASGLVPTTAEQFF. As DNA, the CDR3 is TGTGCTAGTGGTTTGGTACCTACGACAGCCGAGCAGTTCTTC. Looking up the rest from reference TRBV12-5 and TRBJ2-1 gives the full variable domain: DARVTQTPRHKVTEMGQEVTMRCQPILGHNTVFWYRQTMMQGLELLAYFRNRAPLDDSGMPKDRFSAEMPDATLATLKIQPSEPRDSAVYFCASGLVPTTAEQFFGPGTRLTVL.

This chain links TRBV5-5 with TRBJ1-4; D remains ambiguous. Germline lookup yields CDR1 SGHKS and CDR2 YYEKEE (reference sequence). V lost 0 bases to trimming and J lost 8 bases, with 14 bases between them. The CDR3 has 15 residues. CDR3: CASSLESGVGEKLFF. DNA for the CDR3: TGTGCCAGCAGCTTGGAGTCCGGGGTTGGAGAAAAACTGTTTTTT.

In this sample, this clonotype turned up many times. V and J are TRBV3-1 and TRBJ2-7; unclear D gene. CDR1 and CDR2 from the germline V gene are LGHDT and YNNKEL (reference sequence). V was shortened by 1 base and J by 0 bases, with 16 bases between the two germline ends. The CDR3 has 17 amino acids. CDR3 DNA: TGTGCCAGCAGCCAAGGATCCAGCAGCCAGAGCTCCTACGAGCAGTACTTC. Translated, it gives CASSQGSSSQSSYEQYF.

V usage is TRBV12-3 or TRBV12-4 and J usage is TRBJ1-6, with D possibly matching TRBD1 (5 bases). This CDR3 has 12 amino acids. With 4 bases removed from V and 7 bases from J, the gap between germline ends came to 5 bases. CDR3 region: CASSWGNSPLHF. The CDR3 nucleotides read TGTGCCAGCAGTTGGGGGAATTCACCCCTCCACTTT.

This clonotype was seen ten or more times. The chain combines TRBV9 with TRBJ2-1; 10 positions agree with TRBD1. The CDR3 runs 14 residues. V lost 4 bases and J lost 9; bases outside the gene matches: 7. Germline V gene lookup returns CDR1 SGDLS and CDR2 YYNGEE. The DNA of the CDR3 is TGTGCCAGCAGCCCCGGGGACAGGGGTACTGAGCAGTTCTTC. The encoded protein is CASSPGDRGTEQFF. Full variable domain (rest looked up from reference TRBV9 and TRBJ2-1): DSGVTQTPKHLITATGQRVTLRCSPRSGDLSVYWYQQSLDQGLQFLIQYYNGEERAKGNILERFSAQQFPDLHSELNLSSLELGDSALYFCASSPGDRGTEQFFGPGTRLTVL.

CDR3 nucleotide sequence: TGTGCCAGCAGCTTAGCGACTAGCGGGGGGAGGAAAGAGACCCAGTACTTC. As protein: CASSLATSGGRKETQYF. V gene TRBV11-2 combines with J gene TRBJ2-5, with TRBD2 identical over 13 bases. J gave up 3 bases and V 1 base, and 5 bases lay outside the gene matches. The CDR3 runs to 17 residues. Germline V gives CDR1 SGHAT, CDR2 FQNNGV.

This clonotype was observed many times. The CDR3 region is CASSSGQGHSTDTQYF. CDR3 nucleotides: TGTGCCAGCAGCTCTGGACAGGGGCATTCCACAGATACGCAGTATTTT. V is TRBV7-2 and J is TRBJ2-3; 9 nucleotides match TRBD1. CDR1 is SGHTA and CDR2 is FQGNSA in the germline V gene. V shed 4 bases and J 2 bases; nucleotides not matched to a gene: 7. The CDR3 runs 16 residues.

Only one count was recorded for this clonotype. The chain employs TRBV2 and TRBJ1-1, with TRBD1 matching over 7 bases. The V gene's germline CDR1 is SNHLY and CDR2 FYNNEI. CDR3 length: 14 amino acids. The ends lost 4 bases at V and 6 bases at J; junction bases unmatched: 8. Here the CDR3 DNA reads TGTGCCAGCAGTGCCTCGACAGGGAATTCTGAAGCTTTCTTT. Protein: CASSASTGNSEAFF.

At least ten counts were recorded for this clonotype. CDR3 loop: CASSQDGGSGNPRKLFF. The CDR3 DNA reads TGTGCCAGCAGCCAAGATGGGGGAAGCGGAAACCCGAGAAAACTGTTTTTT. V gene TRBV3-1 combines with J gene TRBJ1-4; possibly TRBD1 for D (5 bases). The CDR3 loop spans 17 amino acids. CDR1 LGHDT and CDR2 YNNKEL come from the germline V gene (reference sequence). V lost 0 bases, J lost 10 bases, and 21 bases lay in between.